These T cell receptor beta chains were read from a single sample in a study of T-cell memory formation after mild COVID-19. MiXCR was run by TCRdb on the 5' RACE reads, yielding one entry per CDR3 protein. This table has about 560,000 distinct CDR3 sequences, 17% appearing once. Specimen: PBMCs or a T cell subset sorted from them (not recorded which). The receptor source for this set is an adult woman who had mild COVID-19 (a few samples of this study predate the infection). Cell type and time point are not known. Both conserved end residues are part of each CDR3. A D gene is named only where the DNA matches it firmly. Clone size is given for some rows only: seen once, a few or many times, or a class if the clone is expanded.

CDR3aa: CSARQSRPGGKYEQYF
CDR3nt: TGCAGTGCTAGACAATCTCGCCCCGGAGGTAAATACGAGCAGTACTTC
v_gene: TRBV20-1
d_gene: .
j_gene: TRBJ2-7
abundance: .

CDR3aa: CASSLVPAGTTPDTQYF
CDR3nt: TGTGCCAGCAGCTTAGTCCCAGCGGGAACAACCCCAGATACGCAGTATTTT
v_gene: TRBV7-6
d_gene: TRBD2
j_gene: TRBJ2-3
abundance: many

CDR3aa: CASSPGGSLYNEQFF
CDR3nt: TGCGCCAGCAGCCCCGGGGGGTCGCTCTACAATGAGCAGTTCTTC
v_gene: TRBV4-1
d_gene: TRBD2
j_gene: TRBJ2-1
abundance: .

CDR3aa: CSASRQGTSYEQYF
CDR3nt: TGCAGTGCTAGCAGGCAGGGGACTTCCTACGAGCAGTACTTC
v_gene: TRBV20-1
d_gene: .
j_gene: TRBJ2-7
abundance: .

CDR3aa: CSVEDPLAGAGDEQYF
CDR3nt: TGCAGCGTTGAAGATCCCCTAGCGGGAGCTGGCGACGAGCAGTACTTC
v_gene: TRBV29-1
d_gene: TRBD2
j_gene: TRBJ2-7
abundance: few

CDR3aa: CASSQGTGGGNEQFF
CDR3nt: TGTGCCAGCAGCCAAGGGACAGGTGGGGGAAATGAGCAGTTCTTC
v_gene: TRBV3-1
d_gene: TRBD1
j_gene: TRBJ2-1
abundance: .

CDR3aa: CASSPTGDTQYF
CDR3nt: TGTGCCAGCAGCCCGACAGGGGATACGCAGTATTTT
v_gene: TRBV5-1
d_gene: TRBD1
j_gene: TRBJ2-3
abundance: many

CDR3aa: CASSLEGRGQTEAFF
CDR3nt: TGTGCCAGCAGCTTGGAGGGCAGGGGGCAAACTGAAGCTTTCTTT
v_gene: TRBV5-6
d_gene: TRBD1
j_gene: TRBJ1-1
abundance: .

CDR3aa: CASSATRGRSGELFF
CDR3nt: TGTGCCAGCAGCGCCACGAGAGGTCGCTCCGGGGAGCTGTTTTTT
v_gene: TRBV9
d_gene: .
j_gene: TRBJ2-2
abundance: .

CDR3aa: CASSIGSSGAFF
CDR3nt: TGTGCCAGCAGCATCGGGTCCAGCGGAGCTTTCTTT
v_gene: TRBV6-2/TRBV6-3
d_gene: .
j_gene: TRBJ1-1
abundance: .

CDR3aa: CAIRDTQVNEQFF
CDR3nt: TGTGCCATCCGGGACACACAGGTGAATGAGCAGTTCTTC
v_gene: TRBV10-3
d_gene: .
j_gene: TRBJ2-1
abundance: .

CDR3aa: CASSSGQLVLQETQYF
CDR3nt: TGTGCCAGCAGCTCAGGACAGCTAGTACTCCAAGAGACCCAGTACTTC
v_gene: TRBV11-2
d_gene: .
j_gene: TRBJ2-5
abundance: .

CDR3aa: CSVGGVSNYGYTF
CDR3nt: TGCAGCGTTGGCGGGGTTTCGAACTATGGCTACACCTTC
v_gene: TRBV29-1
d_gene: .
j_gene: TRBJ1-2
abundance: .

CDR3aa: CAWSVLGGQGRQPQHF
CDR3nt: TGTGCCTGGAGTGTACTTGGGGGACAGGGGCGTCAGCCCCAGCATTTT
v_gene: TRBV30
d_gene: TRBD1
j_gene: TRBJ1-5
abundance: .

CDR3aa: CASNSHRGGNTGELFF
CDR3nt: TGCGCCAGCAACTCCCACCGGGGGGGAAACACCGGGGAGCTGTTTTTT
v_gene: TRBV5-1
d_gene: TRBD2
j_gene: TRBJ2-2
abundance: few

CDR3aa: CASSPFTTWGRGGNTIYF
CDR3nt: TGTGCCAGCAGCCCATTCACGACGTGGGGACGGGGTGGAAACACCATATATTTT
v_gene: TRBV12-3/TRBV12-4
d_gene: .
j_gene: TRBJ1-3
abundance: .

CDR3aa: CASSPWTGTNTGELFF
CDR3nt: TGTGCCAGCAGCCCGTGGACAGGGACGAACACCGGGGAGCTGTTTTTT
v_gene: TRBV9
d_gene: TRBD1
j_gene: TRBJ2-2
abundance: few

CDR3aa: CASSQDRPLTSGRRRNEQFF
CDR3nt: TGTGCCAGCAGCCAAGATCGCCCCCTGACTAGCGGGAGAAGACGGAATGAGCAGTTCTTC
v_gene: TRBV3-1
d_gene: TRBD2
j_gene: TRBJ2-1
abundance: few

CDR3aa: CASGVRGGSTDTQYF
CDR3nt: TGTGCCAGCGGGGTACGGGGGGGGAGCACAGATACGCAGTATTTT
v_gene: TRBV6-5
d_gene: TRBD2
j_gene: TRBJ2-3
abundance: few

CDR3aa: CASSIDRNNEQFF
CDR3nt: TGTGCCAGCAGCATAGACAGGAACAATGAGCAGTTCTTC
v_gene: TRBV28
d_gene: .
j_gene: TRBJ2-1
abundance: few

CDR3aa: CSAEGPSYEQYF
CDR3nt: TGCAGCGCCGAGGGGCCCTCCTACGAGCAGTACTTC
v_gene: TRBV29-1
d_gene: .
j_gene: TRBJ2-7
abundance: few

CDR3aa: CASSEVEGIQETQYF
CDR3nt: TGTGCCAGCAGCGAGGTAGAAGGTATCCAAGAGACCCAGTACTTC
v_gene: TRBV7-9
d_gene: .
j_gene: TRBJ2-5
abundance: few

CDR3aa: CASSLGSAGETDTQYF
CDR3nt: TGCGCCAGCAGCTTGGGCTCGGCGGGAGAAACAGATACGCAGTATTTT
v_gene: TRBV5-1
d_gene: TRBD2
j_gene: TRBJ2-3
abundance: few

CDR3aa: CASSSRMSYEQYF
CDR3nt: TGTGCCAGCAGCTCCCGGATGTCCTACGAGCAGTACTTC
v_gene: TRBV5-6
d_gene: .
j_gene: TRBJ2-7
abundance: few

CDR3aa: CASSGQGGSDTQYF
CDR3nt: TGTGCCAGCAGCGGACAGGGGGGTTCAGATACGCAGTATTTT
v_gene: TRBV28
d_gene: TRBD1
j_gene: TRBJ2-3
abundance: .

CDR3aa: CASSLVGGISGANVLTF
CDR3nt: TGTGCCAGCAGCTTAGTAGGTGGAATCTCTGGGGCCAACGTCCTGACTTTC
v_gene: TRBV7-9
d_gene: .
j_gene: TRBJ2-6
abundance: few

CDR3aa: CASSPSDREGTEAFF
CDR3nt: TGTGCCAGTAGTCCGTCGGACAGGGAGGGCACTGAAGCTTTCTTT
v_gene: TRBV19
d_gene: TRBD1
j_gene: TRBJ1-1
abundance: .

CDR3aa: CSVEWGRYGYTF
CDR3nt: TGCAGCGTTGAGTGGGGGCGGTATGGCTACACCTTC
v_gene: TRBV29-1
d_gene: .
j_gene: TRBJ1-2
abundance: .

CDR3aa: CASSFDHRVTGELFF
CDR3nt: TGTGCCAGTAGCTTCGACCACAGGGTCACCGGGGAGCTGTTTTTT
v_gene: TRBV19
d_gene: .
j_gene: TRBJ2-2
abundance: few

CDR3aa: CASSQVHGGPYEQYF
CDR3nt: TGTGCCAGCAGCCAAGTTCACGGAGGCCCCTACGAGCAGTACTTC
v_gene: TRBV3-1
d_gene: .
j_gene: TRBJ2-7
abundance: .